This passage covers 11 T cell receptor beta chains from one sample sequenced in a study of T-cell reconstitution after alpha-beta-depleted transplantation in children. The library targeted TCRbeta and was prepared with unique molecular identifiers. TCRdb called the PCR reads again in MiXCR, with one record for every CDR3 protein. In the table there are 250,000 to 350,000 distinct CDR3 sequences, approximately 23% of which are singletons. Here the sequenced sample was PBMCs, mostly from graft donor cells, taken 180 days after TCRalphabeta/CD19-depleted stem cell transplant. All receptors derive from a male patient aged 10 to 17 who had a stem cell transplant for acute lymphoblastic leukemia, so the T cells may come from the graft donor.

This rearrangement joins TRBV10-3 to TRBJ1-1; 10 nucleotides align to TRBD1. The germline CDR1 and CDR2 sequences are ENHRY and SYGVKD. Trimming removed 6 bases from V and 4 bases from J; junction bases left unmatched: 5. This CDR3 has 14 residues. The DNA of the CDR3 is TGTGCCATCAGGGACAGGGGGGTAAGCACTGAAGCTTTCTTT. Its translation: CAIRDRGVSTEAFF.

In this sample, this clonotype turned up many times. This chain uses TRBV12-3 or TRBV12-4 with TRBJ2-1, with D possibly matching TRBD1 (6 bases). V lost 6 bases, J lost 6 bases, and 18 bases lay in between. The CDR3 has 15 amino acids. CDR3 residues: CASRILNRVGNEQFF. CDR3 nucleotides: TGTGCCAGCAGGATCTTGAACAGGGTTGGCAATGAGCAGTTCTTC.

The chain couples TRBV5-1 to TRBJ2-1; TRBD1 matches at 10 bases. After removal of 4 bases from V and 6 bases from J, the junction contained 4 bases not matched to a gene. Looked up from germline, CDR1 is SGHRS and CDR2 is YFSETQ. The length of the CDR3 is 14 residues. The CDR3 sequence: CASSGGTGVNEQFF. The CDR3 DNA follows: TGCGCCAGCAGCGGGGGGACAGGGGTCAATGAGCAGTTCTTC. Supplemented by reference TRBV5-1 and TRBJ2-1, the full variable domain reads KAGVTQTPRYLIKTRGQQVTLSCSPISGHRSVSWYQQTPGQGLQFLFEYFSETQRNKGNFPGRFSGRQFSNSRSEMNVSTLELGDSALYLCASSGGTGVNEQFFGPGTRLTVL.

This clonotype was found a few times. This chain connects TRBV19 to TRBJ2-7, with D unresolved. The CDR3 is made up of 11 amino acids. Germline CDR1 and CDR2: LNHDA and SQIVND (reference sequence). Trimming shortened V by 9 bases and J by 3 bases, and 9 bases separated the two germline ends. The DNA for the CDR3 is TGTGCCAGCCGGGCCGGCTACGAGCAGTACTTC. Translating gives CASRAGYEQYF.

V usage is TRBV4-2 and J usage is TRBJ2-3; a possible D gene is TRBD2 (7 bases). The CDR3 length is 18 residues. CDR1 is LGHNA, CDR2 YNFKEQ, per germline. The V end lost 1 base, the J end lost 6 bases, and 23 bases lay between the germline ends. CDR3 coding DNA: TGTGCCAGCAGCCAAGCTCAACGCGCGGGGGCCGGAAAGGATACGCAGTATTTT. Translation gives CASSQAQRAGAGKDTQYF.

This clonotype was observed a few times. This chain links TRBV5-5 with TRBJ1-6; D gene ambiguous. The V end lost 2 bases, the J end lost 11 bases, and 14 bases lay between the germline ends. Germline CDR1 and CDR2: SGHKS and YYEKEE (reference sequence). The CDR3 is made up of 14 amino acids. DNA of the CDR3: TGTGCCAGCAGCTTAGAAGGATTTGGAACACCCCTCCACTTT. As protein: CASSLEGFGTPLHF.

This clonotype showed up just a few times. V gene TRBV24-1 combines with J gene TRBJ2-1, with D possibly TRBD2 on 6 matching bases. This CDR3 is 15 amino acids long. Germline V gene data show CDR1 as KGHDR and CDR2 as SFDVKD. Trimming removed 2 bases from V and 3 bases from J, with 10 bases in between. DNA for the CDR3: TGTGCCACCAGTGATTCCGGGACTGGCTACAATGAGCAGTTCTTC. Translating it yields CATSDSGTGYNEQFF.

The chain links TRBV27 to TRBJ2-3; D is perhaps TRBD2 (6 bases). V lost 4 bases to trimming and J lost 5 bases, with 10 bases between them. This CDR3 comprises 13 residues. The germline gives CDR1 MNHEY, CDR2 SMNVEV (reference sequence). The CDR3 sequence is CASSSPGRDTQYF. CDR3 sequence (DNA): TGTGCCAGCAGTTCCCCCGGGAGAGATACGCAGTATTTT.

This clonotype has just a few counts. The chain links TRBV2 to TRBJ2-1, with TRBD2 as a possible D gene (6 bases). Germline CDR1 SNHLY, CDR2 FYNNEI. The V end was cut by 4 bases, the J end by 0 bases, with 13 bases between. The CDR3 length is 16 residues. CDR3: CASSAGVLSSYNEQFF. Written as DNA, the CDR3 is TGTGCCAGCAGTGCGGGGGTCCTAAGCTCCTACAATGAGCAGTTCTTC.

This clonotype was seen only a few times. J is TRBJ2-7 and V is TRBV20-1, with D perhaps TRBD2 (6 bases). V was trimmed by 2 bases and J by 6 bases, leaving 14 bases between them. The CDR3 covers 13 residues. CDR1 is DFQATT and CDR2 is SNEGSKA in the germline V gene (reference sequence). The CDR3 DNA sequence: TGCAGTGCTAGACTACTAGCCGGCGGCGAGCAGTACTTC. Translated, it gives CSARLLAGGEQYF.

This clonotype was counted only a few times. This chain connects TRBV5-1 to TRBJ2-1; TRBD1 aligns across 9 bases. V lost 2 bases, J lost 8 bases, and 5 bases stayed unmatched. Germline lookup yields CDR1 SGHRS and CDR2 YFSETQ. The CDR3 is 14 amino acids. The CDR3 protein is CASSLTGGGYEQFF. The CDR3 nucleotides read TGCGCCAGCAGCTTAACAGGGGGCGGATATGAGCAGTTCTTC.